This TCR beta chain came from a study of T-cell memory formation after mild COVID-19. On the study more broadly: The study found TCR clusters largely donor specific.

Each CDR3 protein gets one entry after TCRdb re-called the 5' RACE reads with MiXCR. The sample records nearly 110,000 distinct CDR3 sequences, approximately 15% being singletons. This clonotype was detected a few times. The antigen remains unidentified. Whole-study findings and limits: CD8+ contracting clones occupied EMRA, while CD4+ ones occupied mainly CM and EM. CD4/CD8 balance characterized clones contracting day 15 to 85, and CD4+ skew characterized later expanders.

Sequencing was performed on PBMCs or a T cell subset sorted from them (not recorded which). The source is a man aged 18 to 29 who had mild COVID-19 (a few samples of this study predate the infection). Cell type and time point are not known.

Here the CDR3 reads CASSSGTADYGYTF. In DNA, the CDR3 is TGTGCCAGCAGCTCGGGGACAGCCGACTATGGCTACACCTTC. The chain uses TRBV7-9 and TRBJ1-2; TRBD1 aligns across 7 bases. This CDR3 spans 14 amino acids. The V segment lost 4 bases and the J segment 3 bases; nucleotides outside the gene matches: 5. CDR1 is SEHNR and CDR2 is FQNEAQ in the germline V gene (reference sequence).